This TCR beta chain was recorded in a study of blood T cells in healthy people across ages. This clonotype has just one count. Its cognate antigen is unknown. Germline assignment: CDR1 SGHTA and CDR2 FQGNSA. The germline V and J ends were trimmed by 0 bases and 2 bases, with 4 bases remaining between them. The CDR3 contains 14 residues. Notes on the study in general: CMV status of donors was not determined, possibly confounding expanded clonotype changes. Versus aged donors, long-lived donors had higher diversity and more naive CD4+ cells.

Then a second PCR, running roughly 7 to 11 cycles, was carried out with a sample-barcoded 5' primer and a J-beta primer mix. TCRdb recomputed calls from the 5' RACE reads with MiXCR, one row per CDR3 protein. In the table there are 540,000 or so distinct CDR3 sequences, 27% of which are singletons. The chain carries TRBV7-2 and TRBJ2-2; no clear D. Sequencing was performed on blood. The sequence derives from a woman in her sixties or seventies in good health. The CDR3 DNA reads TGTGCCAGCAGCTTAGCGAAAAACACCGGGGAGCTGTTTTTT. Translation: CASSLAKNTGELFF.